This T cell receptor beta chain was retrieved from a study of cytomegalovirus exposure and HLA in healthy donors. Germline-derived CDR1 and CDR2 are SEHNR and FQNEAQ (reference sequence). The CDR3 runs 18 residues. Trimming at V came to 5 bases and at J to 0 bases, leaving 11 bases not matched to a gene. In the PCR, 60 Vbeta and 13 Jbeta primers were used. The data were produced by immunoSEQ multiplex PCR, yet TCRdb's version contains in-frame clones alone and is incomplete. The sample has under 200,000 clones, 65% to 80% seen once. V gene TRBV7-9 combines with J gene TRBJ2-3; TRBD1 matches 10 bases. Material for sequencing was PBMCs. The sequence derives from a woman between 35 and 50 years old in good health and CMV-seropositive. CDR3 sequence (DNA): TGTGCCAGCAGCCAAGGACAGGGGGGAATACCTAGCACAGATACGCAGTATTTT. Translated: CASSQGQGGIPSTDTQYF.